The 4 T cell receptor beta chains given below trace back to one sample, sequenced in a study of OX40 agonist ivuxolimab in advanced cancers. TCRdb keeps only in-frame clones here, not all; method: immunoSEQ multiplex PCR. The data show under 25,000 clones, around 70% seen once. This sample comprised CD4+ or CD8+ T cells sorted from blood, obtained in a trial of the OX40 agonist ivuxolimab. These receptors all come from an adult with an advanced solid tumor such as melanoma, head and neck, liver or kidney cancer.

This chain uses TRBV11-2 with TRBJ2-7; 7 bases line up with TRBD2. This CDR3 spans 13 amino acids. Germline values: CDR1 SGHAT, CDR2 FQNNGV. After removal of 4 bases from V and 3 bases from J, the junction contained 3 bases not matched to a gene. The CDR3 here is CASSSGGGYEQYF. Written as DNA, the CDR3 is TGTGCCAGCAGCTCCGGCGGGGGCTACGAGCAGTACTTC.

The chain combines TRBV5-4 with TRBJ1-2; D possibly corresponds to TRBD1 (5 bases). Looked up from germline, CDR1 is SGHNT and CDR2 is YYREEE (reference sequence). V was shortened by 0 bases and J by 3 bases, with 12 bases between the two germline ends. The CDR3 runs 15 residues. The CDR3 DNA follows: TGTGCCAGCAGCTTGGGGGCGGGGACGGACTATGGCTACACCTTC. This encodes CASSLGAGTDYGYTF.

This clone is labeled medium-sized. The J gene is TRBJ2-5, the V gene TRBV7-6, with a tentative D call TRBD1 (6 bases). Trimming cost V 2 bases and J 3 bases, with 10 bases left between them. Germline CDR1 reads SGHVS; CDR2 reads FNYEAQ. The length of the CDR3 is 14 residues. CDR3 residues: CASSLFRGKETQYF. In nucleotides, the CDR3 is TGTGCCAGCAGCTTATTCAGGGGAAAAGAGACCCAGTACTTC.

The chain links TRBV6-5 to TRBJ2-7; TRBD1 is a possible D gene (6 bases). Germline V CDR1 and CDR2: MNHEY, SVGAGI. The CDR3 loop spans 14 amino acids. Trimming pared 2 bases from V and 3 bases from J, leaving 11 bases between. The CDR3 loop is CASSYGAGDYEQYF. CDR3 coding DNA: TGTGCCAGCAGTTACGGGGCAGGGGACTACGAGCAGTACTTC.